The TCR beta chain under discussion was sequenced for a study of blood T cell repertoires in COVID-19. Study details: T cells, B-cell-depleted T cells, or PBMCs provided the cDNA or gDNA that served as material.

Authors' analysis steps: By means of reference gene primer amplification, nucleated cell counts were estimated. Produced via immunoSEQ multiplex PCR; TCRdb's table is partial and in-frame only. That table furnishes V, J and clone size, whereas the DNA furnished D and trimming. The profile covers 280,000 or so clones, with about 91% appearing a single time and around 12% taken by the ten largest. Germline V gives CDR1 MDHEN, CDR2 SYDVKM. This CDR3 spans 16 amino acids. Germline trimming cut 3 bases from V and 1 base from J; bases unmatched to any gene: 7. V gene TRBV28 combines with J gene TRBJ2-7, with TRBD2 identical over 9 bases. This TCR derives from a woman aged 55-69 years with acute or convalescent COVID-19. The sample taken for sequencing was peripheral blood. The CDR3 sequence is CASSLGAGGISYEQYF. CDR3 nucleotide sequence: TGTGCCAGCAGTTTGGGGGCGGGAGGGATTTCCTACGAGCAGTACTTC.